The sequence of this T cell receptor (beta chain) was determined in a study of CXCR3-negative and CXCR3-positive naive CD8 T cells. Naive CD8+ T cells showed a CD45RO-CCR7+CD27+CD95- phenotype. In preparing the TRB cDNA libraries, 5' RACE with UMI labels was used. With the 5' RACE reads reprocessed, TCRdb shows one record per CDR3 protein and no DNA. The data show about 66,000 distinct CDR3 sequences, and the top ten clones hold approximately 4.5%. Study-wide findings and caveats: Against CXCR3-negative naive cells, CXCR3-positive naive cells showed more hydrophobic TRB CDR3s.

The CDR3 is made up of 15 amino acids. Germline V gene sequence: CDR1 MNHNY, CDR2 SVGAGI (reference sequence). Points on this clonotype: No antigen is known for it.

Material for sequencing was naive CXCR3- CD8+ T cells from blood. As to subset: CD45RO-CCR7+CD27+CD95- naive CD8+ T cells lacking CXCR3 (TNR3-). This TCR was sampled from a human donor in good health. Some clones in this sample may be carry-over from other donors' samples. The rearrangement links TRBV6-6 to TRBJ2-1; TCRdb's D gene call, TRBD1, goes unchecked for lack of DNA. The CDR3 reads CASSYGTGVLYEQFF.